This T cell receptor (beta chain) was found in a study of T cell clones after liver transplantation. The wider study: Blood was drawn pre-transplant, before withdrawal, and after full or failed withdrawal.

Assay: immunoSEQ multiplex PCR; the TCRdb copy retains only in-frame clones and omits some. The table lists 9,500 to 10,000 clones, approximately 68% of them singletons. The V end was cut by 3 bases, the J end by 2 bases, with 14 bases between. Germline V CDR1 and CDR2: SGHTS, YDEGEE. This CDR3 spans 15 amino acids. The V and J genes are TRBV5-8 and TRBJ2-5; a possible D gene is TRBD2 (5 bases). Source: CD8+ T cells from blood, taken at the approximately 15-month timepoint. The clonotype comes from a human patient who received a liver transplant. Among the T cells, some may be from the graft donor. The CDR3 sequence: CASSSGYTSQETQYF. The CDR3 DNA is TGTGCCAGCAGCTCAGGTTACACTAGTCAAGAGACCCAGTACTTC.